The entry below gives a single T cell receptor beta chain sequence along with its context. Its antigen remains undetermined. Base qualities are not recorded, but no much larger clone differs from it by a single base. This sample was taken from a study of blood T cell repertoires in COVID-19 (dated by TCRdb to the early 2020s). A note on the overall study: Samples from collaborators originated in the United States, Italy and Spain and spanned both the acute and convalescent phases of COVID-19. Where available, HLA class I and class II types were taken from metadata supplied by the sample provider and were not determined by assay-based typing. Nearly every sample came with metadata listing a de-identified subject ID, COVID-19 status, age in years and sex. Subjects who had been exposed to COVID-19, were actively infected with it, or had recovered from it provided the deeply sampled blood TCRbeta repertoires that made up the dataset. The repertoires were released in a freely available public database meant as a resource for research on the immune response to SARS-CoV-2. Samples were obtained from the ongoing ImmuneRACE study (first 160 participants) and from about 1,300 subjects provided by 6 global collaborators. The prospective study material was composed of cDNA or gDNA derived from T cells, B-cell-depleted T cells, or PBMCs. What the work shows at the level of the full study, not this receptor alone: Clinical and demographic metadata were provided uncurated, with the amount varying by source and participant.

TCRbeta CDR3 regions were amplified from genomic DNA by means of the immunoSEQ Assay, a bias-controlled multiplex PCR. Under the source paper's analysis protocol: Within the assay, amplification of reference gene primers was used to estimate how many nucleated cells each sample contained. Sequence reads were collapsed and filtered to measure the absolute abundance of every unique TCRbeta CDR3 rearrangement. For each sample, productive Simpson clonality was calculated by taking the square root of Simpson's diversity index across productive rearrangements. Drawn from immuneACCESS, this table holds only the in-frame rearrangements with V and J called that TCRdb kept. Clones are partly lost; checked studies trace under half to an unresolved V gene and leave the rest unexplained. That table furnishes V, J and clone size, whereas the DNA furnished D and trimming. The sample data list roughly 170,000 clones, and under 85% of these were observed just once. Approximately 7.3% of the sample is in the top ten clones.

The collaborating institutions used their own protocols to collect whole blood in K2EDTA tubes. For TCRbeta analysis, collaborators shipped samples as frozen whole blood, isolated PBMCs, or DNA extracted from either of those sample types. V loses 3 bases of germline sequence and J loses 5 bases, and the interval between the two ends is 22 bases. From a lookup of the germline V gene, CDR1 and CDR2 are SGHVS and FQNEAQ. The CDR3 contains 17 residues, cysteine and phenylalanine counted. Left in the record is the CDR3 DNA by itself, 51 bases read in frame from the first base. The chain couples TRBV7-8 to TRBJ1-1; the D gene is possibly TRBD1, with 5 bases matching. The source of this sequence is a human donor in a cohort sampled during active COVID-19. Material: peripheral blood. The DNA is TGTGCCAGCAGCTTTCCCCGGCGAAGCAGGGTGGGTACTGAAGCTTTCTTT. It codes for CASSFPRRSRVGTEAFF.